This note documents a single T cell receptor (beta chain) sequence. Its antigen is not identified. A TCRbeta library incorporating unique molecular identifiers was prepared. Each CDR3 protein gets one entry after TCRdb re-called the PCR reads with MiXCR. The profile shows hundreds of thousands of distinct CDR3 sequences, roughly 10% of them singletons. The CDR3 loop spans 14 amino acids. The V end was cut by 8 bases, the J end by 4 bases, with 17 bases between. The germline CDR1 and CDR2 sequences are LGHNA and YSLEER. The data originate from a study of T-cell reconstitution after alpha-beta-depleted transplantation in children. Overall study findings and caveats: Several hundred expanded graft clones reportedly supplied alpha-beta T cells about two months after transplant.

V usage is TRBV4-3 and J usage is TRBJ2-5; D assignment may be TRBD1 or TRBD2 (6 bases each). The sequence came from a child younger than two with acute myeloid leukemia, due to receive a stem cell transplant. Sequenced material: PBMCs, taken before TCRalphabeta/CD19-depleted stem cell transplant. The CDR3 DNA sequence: TGCGCCAGCTCCCAAGGGGGGTTCGGAGAGACCCAGTACTTC. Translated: CASSQGGFGETQYF.